The rows below give T cell receptor beta chains drawn from one sample of a study of blood T cell repertoires in COVID-19. Clones were read by immunoSEQ multiplex PCR, and TCRdb kept only the in-frame ones, dropping some. The table has about 170,000 clones, roughly 93% seen once; the top ten hold approximately 5%. Sequencing used peripheral blood. These receptors were obtained from a man aged 18 to 29 with COVID-19, enrolled during active disease. Each CDR3 is given with its conserved first and last residue. Fields, in order: CDR3 length, V gene, clone size, J gene, D gene, CDR3 protein, CDR3 DNA. A D gene is named only where the DNA matches it firmly. A row's size may be missing; if present it is once, few, many or a size class.

15,TRBV15,.,TRBJ2-5,TRBD2,CATSRDPGREETQYF,TGTGCCACCAGCAGAGATCCGGGGAGGGAAGAGACCCAGTACTTC
12,TRBV7-2,.,TRBJ2-7,.,CASSPTGIEQYF,TGTGCCAGCAGCCCAACAGGTATCGAGCAGTACTTC
14,TRBV24-1,.,TRBJ2-1,.,CATSDFPASHEQFF,TGTGCCACCAGTGATTTTCCAGCGTCCCATGAGCAGTTCTTC
12,TRBV30,few,TRBJ2-1,.,CAWSVQANEQFF,TGTGCCTGGAGTGTACAGGCTAATGAGCAGTTCTTC
15,TRBV24-1,.,TRBJ2-2,.,CATSEAGLYTGELFF,TGTGCCACCAGTGAGGCAGGGTTGTACACCGGGGAGCTGTTTTTT
14,TRBV9,.,TRBJ2-2,.,CASSMGEGTGELFF,TGTGCCAGCAGCATGGGAGAAGGGACCGGGGAGCTGTTTTTT
15,TRBV18,.,TRBJ2-6,TRBD2,CASSPAGAGANVLTF,TGTGCCAGCTCACCGGCGGGGGCTGGGGCCAACGTCCTGACTTTC
14,TRBV15,.,TRBJ1-2,.,CATSRVQGDYGYTF,TGTGCCACCAGCAGAGTACAGGGCGACTATGGCTACACCTTC
11,TRBV29-1,.,TRBJ2-7,.,CSVDWGAEQYF,TGCAGCGTTGACTGGGGAGCCGAGCAGTACTTC
12,TRBV6-2/TRBV6-3,.,TRBJ1-6,.,CASSYQYSPLHF,TGTGCCAGCAGTTATCAGTATTCACCCCTCCACTTT
17,TRBV4-1,once,TRBJ2-7,.,CASSPNPDSRAFYEQYF,TGCGCCAGCAGCCCGAACCCAGACTCGAGGGCTTTCTACGAGCAGTACTTC
16,TRBV28,.,TRBJ2-7,.,CASTSTHSALCPEQYF,TGTGCCAGCACCTCCACCCATTCCGCGCTATGCCCCGAGCAGTACTTC
17,TRBV18,.,TRBJ2-1,TRBD1,CASSPRTGAQSTSEQFF,TGTGCCAGCTCACCACGGACAGGGGCGCAGTCGACATCTGAGCAGTTCTTC
15,TRBV6-2/TRBV6-3,.,TRBJ2-7,TRBD1,CASSTQTGAVYEQYF,TGTGCCAGCAGTACCCAGACAGGGGCGGTATACGAGCAGTACTTC
13,TRBV14,once,TRBJ2-1,.,CASSQGGNNEQFF,TGTGCCAGCAGCCAGGGGGGTAACAATGAGCAGTTCTTC
17,TRBV5-5,.,TRBJ2-2,TRBD2,CASSLALAGANTGELFF,TGTGCCAGCAGCTTGGCCCTTGCGGGAGCGAACACCGGGGAGCTGTTTTTT
14,TRBV11-2,.,TRBJ1-1,.,CASSSRRGGTEAFF,TGTGCCAGCAGCTCAAGGAGGGGGGGCACTGAAGCTTTCTTT
18,TRBV3-1/TRBV3-2,.,TRBJ2-7,TRBD1,CASSRWTGSEGLNAEQYF,TGTGCCAGCAGCCGGTGGACAGGGTCGGAGGGCCTTAACGCCGAGCAGTACTTC
15,TRBV11-3,once,TRBJ1-4,.,CASNRDTGNNEKLLF,TGTGCCAGCAACCGGGACACAGGGAATAATGAAAAACTGCTTTTT
17,TRBV5-1,.,TRBJ2-1,TRBD2,CASSRGLAGSSYNEQFF,TGCGCCAGCAGCCGGGGACTAGCGGGGAGCTCCTACAATGAGCAGTTCTTC
15,TRBV28,.,TRBJ1-5,.,CATRLTGGSNQPQHF,TGTGCCACCAGACTAACGGGGGGCAGCAATCAGCCCCAGCATTTT
17,TRBV9,.,TRBJ2-1,TRBD1,CASSVASDREYYNEQFF,TGTGCCAGCAGCGTAGCCTCAGACAGGGAATACTACAATGAGCAGTTCTTC
14,TRBV2,.,TRBJ2-1,TRBD2,CASTSAGGNNEQFF,TGTGCCAGCACTTCAGCGGGAGGAAACAATGAGCAGTTCTTC
14,TRBV27,.,TRBJ2-7,TRBD2,CASSPWDYNYEQYF,TGTGCCAGCAGTCCGTGGGACTATAACTACGAGCAGTACTTC
11,TRBV7-6,.,TRBJ1-2,.,CASSFDKAYTF,TGTGCCAGCAGCTTCGACAAAGCCTACACCTTC
13,TRBV6-5,.,TRBJ2-7,.,CASIPGAGREQYF,TGTGCCAGCATCCCCGGCGCAGGGCGCGAGCAGTACTTC
14,TRBV28,.,TRBJ1-6,TRBD1,CASSEDRDGSPLHF,TGTGCCAGCAGTGAGGACAGGGATGGGTCACCCCTCCACTTT
13,TRBV18,.,TRBJ2-5,.,CASSPGLQETQYF,TGTGCCAGCTCACCAGGACTCCAAGAGACCCAGTACTTC
19,TRBV4-2,.,TRBJ1-4,.,CASSQWHLGQSATNEKLFF,TGTGCCAGCAGCCAATGGCATCTCGGACAGTCCGCAACTAATGAAAAACTGTTTTTT
14,TRBV6-4,.,TRBJ2-1,TRBD2,CASSESSGSYEQFF,TGTGCCAGCAGTGAGTCTAGCGGGAGCTATGAGCAGTTCTTC
13,TRBV6-4,.,TRBJ2-1,TRBD2,CASSLLAGSEQFF,TGTGCCAGCAGCCTCCTAGCGGGATCCGAGCAGTTCTTC